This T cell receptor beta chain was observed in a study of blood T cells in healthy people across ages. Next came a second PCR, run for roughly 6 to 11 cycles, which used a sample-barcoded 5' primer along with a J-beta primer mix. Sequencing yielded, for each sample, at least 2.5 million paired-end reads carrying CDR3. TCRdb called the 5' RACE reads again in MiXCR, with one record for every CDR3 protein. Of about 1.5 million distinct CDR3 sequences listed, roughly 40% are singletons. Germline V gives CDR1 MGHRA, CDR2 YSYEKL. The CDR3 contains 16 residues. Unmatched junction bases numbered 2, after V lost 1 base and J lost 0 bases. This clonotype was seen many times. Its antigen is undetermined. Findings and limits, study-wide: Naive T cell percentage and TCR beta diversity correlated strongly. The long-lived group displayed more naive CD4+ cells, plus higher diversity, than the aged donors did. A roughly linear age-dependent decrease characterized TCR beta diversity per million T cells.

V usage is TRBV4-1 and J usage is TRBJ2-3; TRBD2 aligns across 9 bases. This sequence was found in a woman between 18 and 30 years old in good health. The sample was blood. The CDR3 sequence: CASSQALAGSTDTQYF. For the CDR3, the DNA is TGCGCCAGCAGCCAAGCCCTAGCGGGGAGCACAGATACGCAGTATTTT.